The 29 T cell receptor beta chains below were found in one sample sequenced in a study of blood T cell repertoires in COVID-19. Sequenced by immunoSEQ multiplex PCR; TCRdb stores in-frame clones only, minus some. The sample has about 170,000 clones; approximately 81% are singletons. Sequences were obtained from peripheral blood. The receptors originated from a human donor with acute or convalescent COVID-19. The donor label of this sample is uncertain.

The chain recombines TRBV6-5 with TRBJ1-5, with D possibly TRBD1 on 5 matching bases. This CDR3 has 14 amino acids. Germline values: CDR1 MNHEY, CDR2 SVGAGI. V gave up 5 bases and J gave up 0 bases, with 8 bases separating them. CDR3 coding DNA: TGTGCCAGCAGTCGACAGAGTAGCAATCAGCCCCAGCATTTT. It translates to CASSRQSSNQPQHF.

The V gene is TRBV13, the J gene TRBJ1-1, with unresolved D. This CDR3 comprises 12 residues. Germline CDR1 reads PRHDT; CDR2 reads FYEKMQ (reference sequence). V lost 7 bases and J 4 bases, leaving 10 bases between the germline ends. The CDR3 here is CASIVYSTEAFF. As DNA, the CDR3 is TGTGCCAGCATCGTGTATAGCACTGAAGCTTTCTTT.

The J gene is TRBJ1-2, the V gene TRBV7-9, with 8 bases that match TRBD1. Germline loops: CDR1 SEHNR, CDR2 FQNEAQ (reference sequence). The trim removed 4 bases at V and 7 bases at J, leaving 8 bases unmatched. This CDR3 contains 14 residues. CDR3 amino acids: CASSSPDRERGYTF. The CDR3 nucleotides are TGTGCCAGCAGCTCCCCGGACAGGGAACGTGGCTACACCTTC.

The gene calls are TRBV3-1 (or the pseudogene TRBV3-2) and TRBJ2-7, with TRBD1 identical over 9 bases. Per germline, CDR1 LGHDT and CDR2 YNNKEL (reference sequence). V gave up 6 bases and J gave up 4 bases; unmatched junction bases: 10. The CDR3 is 15 residues long. The CDR3 sequence: CASSELGTGPYEQYF. In nucleotides, the CDR3 is TGTGCCAGCAGTGAACTCGGGACAGGGCCTTACGAGCAGTACTTC.

The chain links TRBV6-5 to TRBJ1-2; D is uncertain. The CDR3 runs to 14 residues. Germline values: CDR1 MNHEY, CDR2 SVGAGI. V lost 6 bases and J 4 bases, leaving 15 bases between the germline ends. CDR3 sequence: CASRYTEGGYGYTF. The CDR3 DNA reads TGTGCCAGCAGATACACAGAGGGCGGCTATGGCTACACCTTC.

This sequence joins TRBV25-1 and TRBJ2-7; TRBD1 is a possible D gene (7 bases). This CDR3 region has 15 residues. Between the trimmed V and J ends, which lost 4 bases and 8 bases, there was a span of 21 bases. Germline loops: CDR1 MGHDK, CDR2 SYGVNS. The CDR3 DNA is TGTGCCAGCAGTGCGCCAGGGGGGAGTCGTTTTAAGCAGTACTTC. Translated, it gives CASSAPGGSRFKQYF.

In its sample, this clone was seen once. V and J are TRBV3-1 (or the pseudogene TRBV3-2) and TRBJ2-3; 8 bases line up with TRBD2. The CDR3 totals 17 residues. Germline CDR1 LGHDT, CDR2 YNNKEL (reference sequence). Unmatched junction bases numbered 11, after V lost 4 bases and J lost 2 bases. CDR3 DNA sequence: TGTGCCAGCAGCCCTACGACGGCGGGGGGACACACAGATACGCAGTATTTT. Its translation is CASSPTTAGGHTDTQYF.

The chain combines TRBV7-2 with TRBJ2-5; 7 bases map to TRBD2. CDR1 and CDR2 from the germline V gene are SGHTA and FQGNSA. The CDR3 loop spans 14 amino acids. Trimming took 4 bases from V and 4 from J; bases not matched to a gene: 6. CDR3 DNA: TGTGCCAGCAGCTCGACCGGGAGGTTAGAGACCCAGTACTTC. As protein: CASSSTGRLETQYF.

This clone was found a few times. The chain combines TRBV2 with TRBJ2-7, with a weak D call TRBD1 (5 bases). V dropped 5 bases and J dropped 0 bases, with 8 bases sitting between them. The CDR3 spans 13 residues. Looked up from germline, CDR1 is SNHLY and CDR2 is FYNNEI. Here the CDR3 reads CASSTTVSYEQYF. In DNA form, the CDR3 reads TGTGCCAGCAGTACGACAGTCTCCTACGAGCAGTACTTC. Combining the CDR3 with reference TRBV2 and TRBJ2-7 gives the whole variable domain EPEVTQTPSHQVTQMGQEVILRCVPISNHLYFYWYRQILGQKVEFLVSFYNNEISEKSEIFDDQFSVERPDGSNFTLKIRSTKLEDSAMYFCASSTTVSYEQYFGPGTRLTVT.

This clone was recorded once. The rearrangement uses TRBV7-6 and TRBJ1-1; TRBD1 might be the D (5 bases). The CDR3 sequence is 15 residues long. Trimming removed 6 bases from V and 0 bases from J, with 14 bases in between. Looked up from germline, CDR1 is SGHVS and CDR2 is FNYEAQ. CDR3 loop: CASRGAGNVNTEAFF. The CDR3 bases are TGTGCCAGCAGAGGAGCAGGGAACGTGAACACTGAAGCTTTCTTT.

This rearrangement joins TRBV6-1 to TRBJ1-2, with 8 bases fitting TRBD1. Germline CDR1 MNHNS, CDR2 SASEGT. V gave up 2 bases and J gave up 4 bases; unmatched junction bases: 9. The CDR3 contains 16 residues. The CDR3 loop is CASSETHGQGTYGYTF. CDR3 nucleotide sequence: TGTGCCAGCAGTGAAACCCACGGACAGGGAACCTATGGCTACACCTTC.

This clone was counted between two and nine times. The chain employs TRBV2 and TRBJ2-2, with D maybe TRBD1 (5 bases). The V gene's germline CDR1 is SNHLY and CDR2 FYNNEI. V was pared by 8 bases and J by 6 bases, with 13 bases between. This CDR3 is 13 amino acids long. The CDR3 region is CASAQGIPGELFF. The CDR3 DNA reads TGTGCCAGCGCGCAGGGCATCCCCGGGGAGCTGTTTTTT. The variable domain in full, with the rest retrieved from reference TRBV2 and TRBJ2-2, is EPEVTQTPSHQVTQMGQEVILRCVPISNHLYFYWYRQILGQKVEFLVSFYNNEISEKSEIFDDQFSVERPDGSNFTLKIRSTKLEDSAMYFCASAQGIPGELFFGEGSRLTVL.

The chain links TRBV13 to TRBJ2-1; no clear D gene. Trimming took 0 bases from V and 7 from J, leaving 4 bases between them. Germline values: CDR1 PRHDT, CDR2 FYEKMQ (reference sequence). CDR3 length equals 12 residues. CDR3 sequence reads: CASSLGLNEQFF. The CDR3 nucleotides read TGTGCCAGCAGCTTAGGCCTGAATGAGCAGTTCTTC.

The genes are TRBV11-2 and TRBJ2-3; 9 bases map to TRBD2. V lost 5 bases to trimming and J lost 0 bases; unmatched junction nucleotides: 3. Germline V gene sequence: CDR1 SGHAT, CDR2 FQNNGV. This CDR3 has 15 residues. The CDR3 loop reads CASSRGLASTDTQYF. The CDR3 DNA sequence: TGTGCCAGCAGCCGGGGACTAGCTAGCACAGATACGCAGTATTTT.

V usage is TRBV12-3 or TRBV12-4 and J usage is TRBJ1-2; a possible D gene is TRBD1 (6 bases). The CDR3 consists of 13 residues. The germline V and J ends were trimmed by 4 bases and 8 bases, with 14 bases remaining between them. The CDR3 DNA follows: TGTGCCAGCAGTTATGGCAGGGGAGACGGCTACACCTTC. Translating it yields CASSYGRGDGYTF.

The J gene is TRBJ2-3, the V gene TRBV5-6; D unresolved. Germline V gives CDR1 SGHDT, CDR2 YYEEEE. V lost 2 bases to trimming and J lost 6 bases, with 7 bases between them. This CDR3 comprises 12 residues. CDR3 loop: CASSFNTDTQYF. The CDR3 nucleotides are TGTGCCAGCAGCTTTAACACGGATACGCAGTATTTT. Based on the CDR3 plus reference TRBV5-6 and TRBJ2-3, the full variable domain is DAGVTQSPTHLIKTRGQQVTLRCSPKSGHDTVSWYQQALGQGPQFIFQYYEEEERQRGNFPDRFSGHQFPNYSSELNVNALLLGDSALYLCASSFNTDTQYFGPGTRLTVL.

This clone was recorded only once. The J gene is TRBJ1-3, the V gene TRBV5-4; the D is unclear. The CDR3 consists of 16 residues. With 0 bases removed from V and 4 bases from J, the gap between germline ends came to 14 bases. From germline, CDR1 is SGHNT and CDR2 YYREEE (reference sequence). The CDR3 protein is CASSLAPARRGNTIYF. For the CDR3, the DNA is TGTGCCAGCAGCTTGGCCCCAGCGCGTAGAGGAAACACCATATATTTT.

This clone has just a few counts. CDR3 DNA sequence: TGTGCCAGCAGCCAAGCGGGGGGCTACAATGAGCAGTTCTTC. This sequence encodes CASSQAGGYNEQFF. The chain joins TRBV14 to TRBJ2-1; 7 bases align to TRBD2. The V and J ends lost 1 base and 3 bases, in that order; junction bases with no gene match: 0. The CDR3 consists of 14 residues. Germline values: CDR1 SGHDN, CDR2 FVKESK.

The rearrangement uses TRBV7-9 and TRBJ2-7, with 9 bases fitting TRBD1. V lost 5 bases, J lost 5 bases, and 10 bases stayed unmatched. This CDR3 has 15 residues. In germline, CDR1 is SEHNR, CDR2 FQNEAQ (reference sequence). The CDR3 spells CASSVPGTGFHEQYF. The CDR3 DNA is TGTGCCAGCAGCGTACCCGGGACAGGGTTCCACGAGCAGTACTTC. Full variable domain (outside the CDR3, taken from reference TRBV7-9 and TRBJ2-7): DTGVSQNPRHKITKRGQNVTFRCDPISEHNRLYWYRQTLGQGPEFLTYFQNEAQLEKSRLLSDRFSAERPKGSFSTLEIQRTEQGDSAMYLCASSVPGTGFHEQYFGPGTRLTVT.

A single count supports this clone. This chain connects TRBV5-1 to TRBJ1-1; D is possibly TRBD1 (5 bases). The CDR3 is made up of 14 amino acids. Germline V gene sequence: CDR1 SGHRS, CDR2 YFSETQ. The V and J ends lost 0 bases and 8 bases respectively, with 14 bases between them. CDR3 loop: CASSLGGGEGEAFF. In DNA, the CDR3 is TGCGCCAGCAGCTTGGGGGGAGGGGAAGGAGAAGCTTTCTTT.

This clone was observed a single time. This chain links TRBV7-3 with TRBJ1-1; tentative D call: TRBD1 (6 bases). Germline assignment: CDR1 SGHTA and CDR2 FQGTGA. Trimming pared 0 bases from V and 1 base from J, leaving 15 bases between. This CDR3 has 17 residues. The CDR3 is CASSLTSPGHRNTEAFF. CDR3 sequence (DNA): TGTGCCAGCAGCTTAACGTCCCCGGGACATAGGAACACTGAAGCTTTCTTT.

V gene TRBV18 combines with J gene TRBJ2-4; a possible D gene is TRBD2 (6 bases). Trimming stripped 6 bases from V and 8 bases from J, with 14 bases between. CDR3 length: 13 residues. Germline V gene lookup returns CDR1 KGHSH and CDR2 LQKENI. The CDR3 is CASSVGGIDIQYF. In nucleotides, the CDR3 is TGTGCCAGCTCGGTCGGCGGGATCGACATTCAGTACTTC.

The CDR3 spells CAWRRAASLQETQYF. CDR3 DNA: TGTGCCTGGAGGAGGGCCGCCAGCCTACAAGAGACCCAGTACTTC. V and J are TRBV30 and TRBJ2-5, with a possible D match to TRBD2 (5 bases). Germline V gene lookup returns CDR1 GTSNPN and CDR2 SVGIG (reference sequence). Trimming took off 3 bases at V and 2 bases at J, with 16 bases between the two ends. The CDR3 has 15 residues.

CDR3 in DNA: TGCGCCAGCAGCCACGACCGGGACAGGGTCCACTCCGCGAACACCGGGGAGCTGTTTTTT. It is translated as CASSHDRDRVHSANTGELFF. The V and J genes are TRBV5-1 and TRBJ2-2, with 9 bases matching TRBD1. This CDR3 is 20 amino acids long. Unmatched junction bases numbered 16, after V lost 4 bases and J lost 0 bases. CDR1 and CDR2 from the germline V gene are SGHRS and YFSETQ. The full variable domain, in which reference TRBV5-1 and TRBJ2-2 provide the parts outside the CDR3, is KAGVTQTPRYLIKTRGQQVTLSCSPISGHRSVSWYQQTPGQGLQFLFEYFSETQRNKGNFPGRFSGRQFSNSRSEMNVSTLELGDSALYLCASSHDRDRVHSANTGELFFGEGSRLTVL.

This chain links TRBV15 with TRBJ1-3; no reliable D call. The CDR3 runs 14 residues. Germline loops: CDR1 LNHNV, CDR2 YYDKDF (reference sequence). The V end was cut by 7 bases, the J end by 3 bases, with 13 bases between. In DNA form, the CDR3 reads TGTGCCACCACCCGGGGTGGGAGTGGAAACACCATATATTTT. This sequence encodes CATTRGGSGNTIYF.

This chain uses TRBV11-3 with TRBJ2-7, with 9 bases identical to TRBD1. Germline V lookup: CDR1 SGHNT, CDR2 YENEEA. The CDR3 has 15 amino acids. J lost 2 bases, V lost 5 bases, and 7 bases had no gene match. Here the CDR3 DNA reads TGTGCCAGCAGCCCTGGGACAGGGATCCCCTACGAGCAGTACTTC. Translating it yields CASSPGTGIPYEQYF.

The chain employs TRBV25-1 and TRBJ1-4; D is undetermined. Germline CDR1 is MGHDK and CDR2 is SYGVNS. V shed 1 base and J shed 8 bases, with 11 bases lying between them. The CDR3 extends over 14 amino acids. CDR3 nucleotides: TGTGCCAGCAGTGAATCCGAGGGTAGGGAAAAACTGTTTTTT. This codes for CASSESEGREKLFF.

The chain combines TRBV7-3 with TRBJ1-3; TRBD1 matches 7 bases. Germline V CDR1 and CDR2: SGHTA, FQGTGA. Trimming cost V 1 base and J 0 bases; bases outside gene matches: 18. This CDR3 has 21 amino acids. The CDR3: CASSLKKTGTLMELSGNTIYF. CDR3 sequence (DNA): TGTGCCAGCAGCTTAAAAAAGACAGGGACCTTAATGGAGCTCTCTGGAAACACCATATATTTT.

Only a few counts were recorded for this clone. The chain employs TRBV27 and TRBJ2-1, with D tentatively TRBD1 (5 bases). CDR3 length equals 13 residues. V was clipped by 5 bases and J by 3 bases, with 8 bases between them. CDR1 is MNHEY, CDR2 SMNVEV, per germline (reference sequence). The CDR3 nucleotides are TGTGCCAGCAGTCGCGACAGCTACAATGAGCAGTTCTTC. This sequence encodes CASSRDSYNEQFF.